The 13 T cell receptor beta chains below all came from one sample that was sequenced in a study of T cell responses to AZD1222 COVID-19 vaccine. Libraries were prepared by immunoSEQ multiplex PCR; TCRdb keeps only in-frame clonotypes and omits some of them. The sample records approximately 150,000 clones, under 95% being singletons. Sequencing was performed on peripheral blood, taken on day 0 of AZD1222 vaccination. The receptors shown here come from an adult in good health.

This clone has just one count. The gene calls are TRBV3-1 (or the pseudogene TRBV3-2) and TRBJ1-1; tentatively, D is TRBD1 (5 bases). Germline CDR1 is LGHDT and CDR2 is YNNKEL (reference sequence). This CDR3 has 14 amino acids. The V end lost 0 bases, the J end lost 5 bases, and 10 bases lay between the germline ends. CDR3 region: CASSQDPGGTEAFF. CDR3 nucleotides: TGTGCCAGCAGCCAAGATCCGGGGGGAACTGAAGCTTTCTTT.

The chain carries TRBV2 and TRBJ2-7, with TRBD1 identical over 7 bases. V gave up 7 bases and J gave up 3 bases; unmatched junction bases: 6. Germline CDR1 reads SNHLY; CDR2 reads FYNNEI. CDR3 length: 13 residues. The CDR3 DNA follows: TGTGCCAGCACAGGACAGGCTTTCTACGAGCAGTACTTC. Its translation is CASTGQAFYEQYF.

J is TRBJ2-3 and V is TRBV5-1; D is possibly TRBD1 (6 bases). The V and J ends lost 1 base and 6 bases respectively, with 15 bases between them. Per germline, CDR1 SGHRS and CDR2 YFSETQ. The CDR3 consists of 15 residues. In nucleotides, the CDR3 is TGCGCCAGCAGCTTGACGGGACAAGGGGTCGATACGCAGTATTTT. It codes for CASSLTGQGVDTQYF. The entire variable domain, with the rest obtained from reference TRBV5-1 and TRBJ2-3, is as follows: KAGVTQTPRYLIKTRGQQVTLSCSPISGHRSVSWYQQTPGQGLQFLFEYFSETQRNKGNFPGRFSGRQFSNSRSEMNVSTLELGDSALYLCASSLTGQGVDTQYFGPGTRLTVL.

The J gene is TRBJ1-2, the V gene TRBV30; tentatively, D is TRBD1 (6 bases). Between the trimmed V and J ends, which lost 7 bases and 5 bases, there was a span of 11 bases. The CDR3 is 11 amino acids. Germline V lookup: CDR1 GTSNPN, CDR2 SVGIG (reference sequence). CDR3 sequence reads: CALRRGYGYTF. The CDR3 coding sequence is TGTGCCTTAAGGAGGGGGTATGGCTACACCTTC.

The chain combines TRBV3-1 (or the pseudogene TRBV3-2) with TRBJ1-2; perhaps TRBD1 as D (6 bases). Germline V gene sequence: CDR1 LGHDT, CDR2 YNNKEL (reference sequence). Trimming pared 2 bases from V and 8 bases from J, leaving 15 bases between. The CDR3 is 14 amino acids. The CDR3 reads CASSQRTVFWGYTF. For the CDR3, the DNA is TGTGCCAGCAGCCAACGGACAGTCTTTTGGGGCTACACCTTC.

The V call is TRBV28, the J call TRBJ1-2; D perhaps matches TRBD1 (5 bases). The V end lost 4 bases, the J end lost 3 bases, and 12 bases lay between the germline ends. The V gene's germline CDR1 is MDHEN and CDR2 SYDVKM. The CDR3 has 14 amino acids. For the CDR3, the DNA is TGTGCCAGCAGTTCGCAAACGGGGCACTATGGCTACACCTTC. Residues: CASSSQTGHYGYTF.

This clone has just one count. The chain carries TRBV6-5 and TRBJ2-7; 10 nucleotides line up with TRBD1. Germline trimming cut 5 bases from V and 5 bases from J; bases unmatched to any gene: 6. Germline V CDR1 and CDR2: MNHEY, SVGAGI. This CDR3 spans 14 amino acids. The DNA for the CDR3 is TGTGCCAGCAGTCAGGGACAGGGGCTAAACGAGCAGTACTTC. Protein product: CASSQGQGLNEQYF.

The chain employs TRBV7-2 and TRBJ1-1; TRBD1 matches at 10 bases. Unmatched junction bases numbered 13, after V lost 5 bases and J lost 1 base. This CDR3 spans 18 amino acids. Germline V gives CDR1 SGHTA, CDR2 FQGNSA. The CDR3 reads CASSLPARRTGGNTEAFF. The CDR3 DNA reads as TGTGCCAGCAGCCTGCCGGCGAGAAGGACAGGGGGGAACACTGAAGCTTTCTTT.

V is TRBV29-1 and J is TRBJ1-1, with D perhaps matching TRBD1 (5 bases). Per germline, CDR1 SQVTM and CDR2 ANQGSEA. V lost 7 bases and J lost 4, with 10 bases in between. The CDR3 covers 11 residues. Written as DNA, the CDR3 is TGCAGCGGGGGCGGGGGCACTGAAGCTTTCTTT. Amino acid sequence: CSGGGGTEAFF.

The table lists this clone with a count of one. This sequence joins TRBV30 and TRBJ1-3, with 8 bases lining up with TRBD1. Germline V gene lookup returns CDR1 GTSNPN and CDR2 SVGIG (reference sequence). The CDR3 totals 15 residues. V lost 4 bases and J lost 0; bases outside the gene matches: 5. The CDR3 sequence is CAWKRQGPSGNTIYF. The CDR3 nucleotides are TGTGCCTGGAAACGACAGGGGCCCTCTGGAAACACCATATATTTT. The full variable domain, rest sourced from reference TRBV30 and TRBJ1-3, is SQTIHQWPATLVQPVGSPLSLECTVEGTSNPNLYWYRQAAGRGLQLLFYSVGIGQISSEVPQNLSASRPQDRQFILSSKKLLLSDSGFYLCAWKRQGPSGNTIYFGEGSWLTVV.

This clone has more than one count but fewer than ten. V and J are TRBV5-1 and TRBJ1-1; D unresolved. Trimming cost V 3 bases and J 8 bases, with 14 bases left between them. Germline V gives CDR1 SGHRS, CDR2 YFSETQ. CDR3 size: 13 residues. The CDR3 spells CASSSDIIGEAFF. Here the CDR3 DNA reads TGCGCCAGCAGCTCTGACATTATCGGAGAAGCTTTCTTT.

The chain couples TRBV18 to TRBJ2-7, with 8 bases identical to TRBD2. The V gene end was trimmed by 2 bases and the J gene end by 2 bases; junction bases not matched to a gene: 2. The CDR3 totals 14 residues. The V gene's germline CDR1 is KGHSH and CDR2 LQKENI. CDR3 in amino acids: CASSPTSGTYEQYF. The CDR3 coding sequence is TGTGCCAGCTCACCAACTAGCGGTACCTACGAGCAGTACTTC. Looking up the rest from reference TRBV18 and TRBJ2-7 gives the full variable domain: NAGVMQNPRHLVRRRGQEARLRCSPMKGHSHVYWYRQLPEEGLKFMVYLQKENIIDESGMPKERFSAEFPKEGPSILRIQQVVRGDSAAYFCASSPTSGTYEQYFGPGTRLTVT.

This clone was picked up a small number of times. The chain couples TRBV30 to TRBJ2-7; a weak D match, TRBD1 (6 bases). Trimming stripped 3 bases from V and 2 bases from J, with 17 bases between. The germline gives CDR1 GTSNPN, CDR2 SVGIG (reference sequence). CDR3 length equals 15 residues. CDR3 amino acids: CAWRGHRFGAYEQYF. The CDR3 DNA sequence: TGTGCCTGGAGGGGACACAGGTTCGGGGCCTACGAGCAGTACTTC. Complete variable domain (other parts from reference TRBV30 and TRBJ2-7): SQTIHQWPATLVQPVGSPLSLECTVEGTSNPNLYWYRQAAGRGLQLLFYSVGIGQISSEVPQNLSASRPQDRQFILSSKKLLLSDSGFYLCAWRGHRFGAYEQYFGPGTRLTVT.